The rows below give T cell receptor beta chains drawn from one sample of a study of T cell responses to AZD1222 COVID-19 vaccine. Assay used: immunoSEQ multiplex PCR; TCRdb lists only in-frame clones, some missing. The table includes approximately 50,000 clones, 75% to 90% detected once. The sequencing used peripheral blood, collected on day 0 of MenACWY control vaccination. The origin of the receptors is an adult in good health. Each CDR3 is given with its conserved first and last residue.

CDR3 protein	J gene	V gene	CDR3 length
CASSLGDRVYTEAFF	TRBJ1-1	TRBV7-2	15
CASSEALQASRGTIYF	TRBJ1-3	TRBV6-1	16
CASSPGGLRLYEQYF	TRBJ2-7	TRBV19	15
CASRKREGSETQYF	TRBJ2-5	TRBV3-1/TRBV3-2	14
CASSQVKEKLFF	TRBJ1-4	TRBV4-3	12
CASSINRSSPLHF	TRBJ1-6	TRBV19	13
CAGASSRGYEQYF	TRBJ2-7	TRBV2	13
CASSLGGRSEKLFF	TRBJ1-4	TRBV5-4	14
CASIGSGSDTQYF	TRBJ2-3	TRBV19	13
CASTSRGWEGLAGQETQYF	TRBJ2-5	TRBV10-2	19
CASSHIHPGTGDPYEQYF	TRBJ2-7	TRBV27	18
CSVDDSMNTEAFF	TRBJ1-1	TRBV29-1	13
CASRGLSNQPQHF	TRBJ1-5	TRBV6-5	13
CASSPIGLAGDHEQFF	TRBJ2-1	TRBV4-2	16